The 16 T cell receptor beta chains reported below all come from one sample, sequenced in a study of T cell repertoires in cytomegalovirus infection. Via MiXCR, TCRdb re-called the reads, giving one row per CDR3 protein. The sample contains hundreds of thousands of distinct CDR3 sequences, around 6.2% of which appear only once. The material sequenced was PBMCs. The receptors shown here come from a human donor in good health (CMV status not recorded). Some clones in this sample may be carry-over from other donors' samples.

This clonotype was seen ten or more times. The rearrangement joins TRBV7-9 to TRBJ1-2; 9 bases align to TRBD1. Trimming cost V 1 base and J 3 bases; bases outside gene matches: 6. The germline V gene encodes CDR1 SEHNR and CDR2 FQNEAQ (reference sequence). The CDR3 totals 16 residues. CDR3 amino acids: CASSLDGQGYDYGYTF. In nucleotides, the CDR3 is TGTGCCAGCAGCTTAGATGGACAGGGGTACGACTATGGCTACACCTTC.

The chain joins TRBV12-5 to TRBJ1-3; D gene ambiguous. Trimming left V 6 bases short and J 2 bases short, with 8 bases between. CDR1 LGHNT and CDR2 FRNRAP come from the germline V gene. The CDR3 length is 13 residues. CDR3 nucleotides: TGTGCTAGTGGACCGGCGCCTGGAAACACCATATATTTT. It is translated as CASGPAPGNTIYF.

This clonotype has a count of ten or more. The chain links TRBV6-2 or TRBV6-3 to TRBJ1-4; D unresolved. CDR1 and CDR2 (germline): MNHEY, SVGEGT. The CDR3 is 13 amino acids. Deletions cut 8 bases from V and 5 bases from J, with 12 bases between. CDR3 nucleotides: TGTGCCAGCCACCGGGATCACAATGAAAAACTGTTTTTT. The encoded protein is CASHRDHNEKLFF.

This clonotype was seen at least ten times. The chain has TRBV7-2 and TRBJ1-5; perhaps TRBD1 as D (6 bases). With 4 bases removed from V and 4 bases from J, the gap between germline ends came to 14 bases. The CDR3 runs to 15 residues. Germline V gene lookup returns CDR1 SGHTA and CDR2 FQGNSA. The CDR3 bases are TGTGCCAGCAGCTCCCGGACAGAGAGAAATCAGCCCCAGCATTTT. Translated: CASSSRTERNQPQHF.

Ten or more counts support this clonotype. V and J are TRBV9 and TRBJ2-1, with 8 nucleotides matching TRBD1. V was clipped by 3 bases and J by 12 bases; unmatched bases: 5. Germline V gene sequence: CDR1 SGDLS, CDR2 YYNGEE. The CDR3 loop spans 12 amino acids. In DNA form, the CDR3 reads TGTGCCAGCAGCGCAACAGGGGGAAGGCAGTTCTTC. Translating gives CASSATGGRQFF.

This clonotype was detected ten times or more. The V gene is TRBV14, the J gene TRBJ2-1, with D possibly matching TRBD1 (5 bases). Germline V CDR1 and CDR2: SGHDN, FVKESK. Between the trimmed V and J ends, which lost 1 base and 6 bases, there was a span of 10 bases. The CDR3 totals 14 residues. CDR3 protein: CASSQGQGSNEQFF. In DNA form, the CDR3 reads TGTGCCAGCAGCCAAGGTCAGGGAAGCAATGAGCAGTTCTTC.

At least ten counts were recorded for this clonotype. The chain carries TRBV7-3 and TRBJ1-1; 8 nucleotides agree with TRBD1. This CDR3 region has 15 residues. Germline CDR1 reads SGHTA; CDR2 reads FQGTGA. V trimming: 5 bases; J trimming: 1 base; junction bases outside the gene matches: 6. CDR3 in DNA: TGTGCCAGCAGCGATGACAGGGGAACGAACACTGAAGCTTTCTTT. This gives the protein CASSDDRGTNTEAFF. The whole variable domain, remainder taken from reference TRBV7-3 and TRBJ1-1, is GAGVSQTPSNKVTEKGKYVELRCDPISGHTALYWYRQSLGQGPEFLIYFQGTGAADDSGLPNDRFFAVRPEGSVSTLKIQRTERGDSAVYLCASSDDRGTNTEAFFGQGTRLTVV.

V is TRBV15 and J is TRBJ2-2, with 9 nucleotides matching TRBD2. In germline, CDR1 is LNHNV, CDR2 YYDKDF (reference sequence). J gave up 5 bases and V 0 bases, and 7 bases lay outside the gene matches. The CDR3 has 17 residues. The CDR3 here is CATSREVGGGATGELFF. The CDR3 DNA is TGTGCCACCAGCAGAGAGGTGGGCGGGGGGGCGACCGGGGAGCTGTTTTTT. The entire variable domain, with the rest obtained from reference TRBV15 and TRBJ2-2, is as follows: DAMVIQNPRYQVTQFGKPVTLSCSQTLNHNVMYWYQQKSSQAPKLLFHYYDKDFNNEADTPDNFQSRRPNTSFCFLDIRSPGLGDTAMYLCATSREVGGGATGELFFGEGSRLTVL.

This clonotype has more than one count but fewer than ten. CDR3 amino acids: CASKVTGGGAGELFF. In nucleotides, the CDR3 is TGTGCCAGCAAAGTCACAGGGGGGGGGGCCGGGGAGCTGTTTTTT. J is TRBJ2-2 and V is TRBV12-3 or TRBV12-4; TRBD1 is a possible D gene (8 bases). The CDR3 extends over 15 amino acids. V gave up 7 bases and J gave up 6 bases, with 18 bases separating them.

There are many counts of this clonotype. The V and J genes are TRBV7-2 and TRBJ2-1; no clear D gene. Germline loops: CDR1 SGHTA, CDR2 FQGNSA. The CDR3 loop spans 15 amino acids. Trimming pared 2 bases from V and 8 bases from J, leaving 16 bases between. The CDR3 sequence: CASSLYSSFGDEQFF. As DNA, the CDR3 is TGTGCCAGCAGCTTATACAGCTCTTTTGGGGATGAGCAGTTCTTC.

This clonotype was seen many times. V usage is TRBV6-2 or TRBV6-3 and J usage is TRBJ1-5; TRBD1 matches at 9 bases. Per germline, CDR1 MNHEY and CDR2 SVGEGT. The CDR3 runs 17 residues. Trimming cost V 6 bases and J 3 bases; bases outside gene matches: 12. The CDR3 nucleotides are TGTGCCAGCAGCCAAAACAGGGGGCGAAAGAACAATCAGCCCCAGCATTTT. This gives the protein CASSQNRGRKNNQPQHF.

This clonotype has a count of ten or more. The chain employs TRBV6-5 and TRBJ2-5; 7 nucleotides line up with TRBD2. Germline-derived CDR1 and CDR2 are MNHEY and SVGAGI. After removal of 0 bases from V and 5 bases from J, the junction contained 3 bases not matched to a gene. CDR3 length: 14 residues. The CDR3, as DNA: TGTGCCAGCAGTTACTCGGGAGGGTTCGAGACCCAGTACTTC. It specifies CASSYSGGFETQYF.

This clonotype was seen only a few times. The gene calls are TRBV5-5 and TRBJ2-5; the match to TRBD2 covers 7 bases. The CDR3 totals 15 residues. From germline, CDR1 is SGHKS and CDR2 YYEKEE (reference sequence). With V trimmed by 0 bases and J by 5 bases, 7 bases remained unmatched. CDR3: CASSLVAGEGETQYF. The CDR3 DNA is TGTGCCAGCAGCTTGGTCGCGGGGGAAGGGGAGACCCAGTACTTC.

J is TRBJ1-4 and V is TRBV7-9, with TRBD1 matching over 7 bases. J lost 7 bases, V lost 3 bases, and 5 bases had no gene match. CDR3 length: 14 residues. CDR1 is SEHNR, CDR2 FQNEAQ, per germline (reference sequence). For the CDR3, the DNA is TGTGCCAGCAGCTTGGGGACAGTGAGTGAAAAACTGTTTTTT. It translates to CASSLGTVSEKLFF.

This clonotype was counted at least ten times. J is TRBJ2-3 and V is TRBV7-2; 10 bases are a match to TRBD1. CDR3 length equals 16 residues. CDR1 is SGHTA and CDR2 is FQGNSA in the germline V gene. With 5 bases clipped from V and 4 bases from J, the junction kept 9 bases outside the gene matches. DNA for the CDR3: TGTGCCAGCAGCCCAGCCGGGACAGGGGCGTCAGATACGCAGTATTTT. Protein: CASSPAGTGASDTQYF.

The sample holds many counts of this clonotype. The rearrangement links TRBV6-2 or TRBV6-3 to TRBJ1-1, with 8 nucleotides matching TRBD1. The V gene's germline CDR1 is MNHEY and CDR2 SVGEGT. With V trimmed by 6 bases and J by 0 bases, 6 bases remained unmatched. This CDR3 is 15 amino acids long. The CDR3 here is CASRAGGPMNTEAFF. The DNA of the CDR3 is TGTGCCAGCAGGGCAGGGGGCCCTATGAACACTGAAGCTTTCTTT.